The 26 T cell receptor beta chains below all came from one sample that was sequenced in a study of tumor-infiltrating lymphocytes in localized non-small cell lung cancer. Sequenced by immunoSEQ multiplex PCR; TCRdb stores in-frame clones only, minus some. The sample consists of approximately 12,000 clones, 78% of them appearing once. Sample: lung tumor tissue. Receptors were obtained from a human donor with non-small cell lung cancer.

The chain has TRBV13 and TRBJ1-4; D is possibly TRBD1 (5 bases). V was shortened by 2 bases and J by 7 bases, with 8 bases between the two germline ends. This CDR3 spans 13 amino acids. CDR1 and CDR2 (germline): PRHDT, FYEKMQ (reference sequence). The CDR3 spells CASSLQGTEKLFF. The DNA of the CDR3 is TGTGCCAGCAGCTTACAGGGTACTGAAAAACTGTTTTTT.

The rearrangement uses TRBV12-5 and TRBJ2-1; TRBD1 matches 9 bases. V gave up 0 bases and J gave up 6 bases; unmatched junction bases: 12. The CDR3 is made up of 18 amino acids. CDR1 LGHNT and CDR2 FRNRAP come from the germline V gene. The CDR3 DNA follows: TGTGCTAGTGGTTTGGTAACTCTTGGGACAGGGAATTCCAATGAGCAGTTCTTC. Protein: CASGLVTLGTGNSNEQFF.

The rearrangement joins TRBV6-1 to TRBJ1-5; tentatively, D is TRBD1 (6 bases). CDR3 length: 13 amino acids. Germline CDR1 reads MNHNS; CDR2 reads SASEGT. The V gene lost 7 bases and the J gene lost 6 bases, with 13 bases spanning the gap. In DNA, the CDR3 is TGTGCCAGCATGTCCGGGGGGGCTCAGCCCCAGCATTTT. This codes for CASMSGGAQPQHF.

The CDR3 region has the DNA TGTGCCAGCAGCTTAAATCCTAGCGGGGGGCGGAGGGAGCTGTTTTTT. Protein product: CASSLNPSGGRRELFF. The chain links TRBV7-3 to TRBJ2-2; 11 positions agree with TRBD2. Germline values: CDR1 SGHTA, CDR2 FQGTGA. V shed 1 base, J shed 9 bases, and the junction held 7 bases outside the gene matches. CDR3 size: 16 residues.

This rearrangement joins TRBV19 to TRBJ2-1; 9 bases are a match to TRBD1. CDR1 and CDR2 from the germline V gene are LNHDA and SQIVND (reference sequence). The V gene end was trimmed by 3 bases and the J gene end by 7 bases; junction bases not matched to a gene: 10. The CDR3 spans 16 residues. The CDR3 spells CASSIIAGQGRNEQFF. The DNA of the CDR3 is TGTGCCAGTAGTATCATTGCGGGACAGGGACGGAATGAGCAGTTCTTC.

The gene calls are TRBV7-2 and TRBJ2-5; TRBD2 agrees at 7 bases. Trimming cost V 8 bases and J 3 bases; bases outside gene matches: 6. This CDR3 is built from 13 residues. Looked up from germline, CDR1 is SGHTA and CDR2 is FQGNSA. This CDR3 is CASGLRGEETQYF. DNA for the CDR3: TGTGCCAGCGGCCTACGGGGGGAAGAGACCCAGTACTTC.

This chain connects TRBV7-9 to TRBJ2-5; 10 nucleotides match TRBD2. In germline, CDR1 is SEHNR, CDR2 FQNEAQ (reference sequence). The junction had 5 bases not matched to a gene; V was cut back by 2 bases and J by 2 bases. The CDR3 contains 16 residues. CDR3 sequence reads: CASSLLSAGGQETQYF. DNA of the CDR3: TGTGCCAGCAGCTTACTCTCAGCGGGGGGGCAAGAGACCCAGTACTTC.

The J gene is TRBJ2-7, the V gene TRBV28, with 7 bases aligning to TRBD1. The CDR3 spans 13 residues. Germline V gene lookup returns CDR1 MDHEN and CDR2 SYDVKM. The ends lost 2 bases at V and 2 bases at J; junction bases unmatched: 0. The CDR3 DNA sequence: TGTGCCAGCAGTTTAGGGACAGCCTACGAGCAGTACTTC. Its protein is CASSLGTAYEQYF.

This chain connects TRBV9 to TRBJ2-5; TRBD2 matches at 9 bases. With V trimmed by 0 bases and J by 3 bases, 6 bases remained unmatched. The germline gives CDR1 SGDLS, CDR2 YYNGEE. The CDR3 has 16 amino acids. CDR3 DNA: TGTGCCAGCAGCGTAGGGCCGACTAGCGGAAAAGAGACCCAGTACTTC. The encoded protein is CASSVGPTSGKETQYF.

For the CDR3, the DNA is TGTGCCAGCTCACCCAAGTCGGGTATTGTGCAGCCCCAGCATTTT. Protein product: CASSPKSGIVQPQHF. The genes are TRBV18 and TRBJ1-5; D gene ambiguous. The CDR3 covers 15 residues. Trimming shortened V by 3 bases and J by 7 bases, and 16 bases separated the two germline ends. Germline CDR1 and CDR2: KGHSH and LQKENI.

This chain uses TRBV7-2 with TRBJ1-2, with D possibly being TRBD1 (6 bases). V gave up 5 bases and J gave up 4 bases, with 14 bases separating them. Germline assignment: CDR1 SGHTA and CDR2 FQGNSA. The CDR3 totals 14 residues. For the CDR3, the DNA is TGTGCCAGCAGCGACAGGCGGATGTTCTATGGCTACACCTTC. It specifies CASSDRRMFYGYTF. Looking up the rest from reference TRBV7-2 and TRBJ1-2 gives the full variable domain: GAGVSQSPSNKVTEKGKDVELRCDPISGHTALYWYRQSLGQGLEFLIYFQGNSAPDKSGLPSDRFSAERTGGSVSTLTIQRTQQEDSAVYLCASSDRRMFYGYTFGSGTRLTVV.

The chain links TRBV7-2 to TRBJ1-1, with a weak D call TRBD1 (5 bases). The CDR3 is 15 amino acids. CDR1 and CDR2 (germline): SGHTA, FQGNSA. V was trimmed by 3 bases and J by 3 bases, leaving 14 bases between them. CDR3 sequence (DNA): TGTGCCAGCAGCTTGACGGGGCAGAGGCACACTGAAGCTTTCTTT. Residues: CASSLTGQRHTEAFF.

V usage is TRBV5-1 and J usage is TRBJ1-1; 9 nucleotides align to TRBD1. Germline CDR1 reads SGHRS; CDR2 reads YFSETQ. Germline trimming cut 4 bases from V and 4 bases from J; bases unmatched to any gene: 17. The CDR3 totals 18 residues. The DNA for the CDR3 is TGCGCCAGCAGCCTCCGGGACAGGGCTAGCGTGGGTATCACTGAAGCTTTCTTT. Protein product: CASSLRDRASVGITEAFF.

V usage is TRBV18 and J usage is TRBJ2-3; D call uncertain. This CDR3 is built from 16 residues. With 5 bases removed from V and 0 bases from J, the gap between germline ends came to 15 bases. Per the germline V gene, CDR1 is KGHSH and CDR2 is LQKENI. DNA of the CDR3: TGTGCCAGCTCATCCCGGGCGAGTCAGAGCACAGATACGCAGTATTTT. Protein product: CASSSRASQSTDTQYF.

The chain combines TRBV15 with TRBJ1-1, with 7 bases aligning to TRBD1. This CDR3 region has 14 residues. Per the germline V gene, CDR1 is LNHNV and CDR2 is YYDKDF (reference sequence). V gave up 5 bases and J gave up 6 bases; unmatched junction bases: 9. For the CDR3, the DNA is TGTGCCACCAGCGGAGGTAACAGGGGCCCTGAAGCTTTCTTT. Residues: CATSGGNRGPEAFF.

This clone was found a few times. The chain is built from TRBV7-2 and TRBJ2-3; D remains ambiguous. V gave up 0 bases and J gave up 0 bases, with 7 bases separating them. This CDR3 contains 15 residues. Germline loops: CDR1 SGHTA, CDR2 FQGNSA. In nucleotides, the CDR3 is TGTGCCAGCAGCTTAGCGGGTCTAAGCACAGATACGCAGTATTTT. Amino acids: CASSLAGLSTDTQYF.

The chain is built from TRBV6-6 and TRBJ1-1; D perhaps matches TRBD1 (5 bases). The CDR3 contains 12 residues. Trimming took off 7 bases at V and 7 bases at J, with 13 bases between the two ends. Germline V gives CDR1 MNHNY, CDR2 SVGAGI (reference sequence). CDR3 amino acids: CASIRGSFEAFF. CDR3 bases: TGTGCCAGCATACGGGGGTCCTTTGAAGCTTTCTTT.

This clone showed up just a few times. V and J are TRBV7-9 and TRBJ2-1; TRBD1 aligns across 8 bases. Germline CDR1 and CDR2: SEHNR and FQNEAQ (reference sequence). V trimming: 4 bases; J trimming: 8 bases; junction bases outside the gene matches: 7. The CDR3 loop spans 14 amino acids. Written as DNA, the CDR3 is TGTGCCAGCAGCTCCGGACAGGGCCGGGATGAGCAGTTCTTC. It yields the protein CASSSGQGRDEQFF.

This chain uses TRBV29-1 with TRBJ1-1, with TRBD1 as a possible D gene (5 bases). CDR1 SQVTM and CDR2 ANQGSEA come from the germline V gene. The CDR3 length is 12 residues. Between the trimmed V and J ends, which lost 5 bases and 5 bases, there was a span of 12 bases. For the CDR3, the DNA is TGCAGCGTTTTGGGGGAGAGGACTGAAGCTTTCTTT. It is translated as CSVLGERTEAFF.

The rearrangement links TRBV19 to TRBJ2-5, with D hard to call. V was shortened by 1 base and J by 5 bases, with 11 bases between the two germline ends. The V gene's germline CDR1 is LNHDA and CDR2 SQIVND (reference sequence). The CDR3 is 14 residues long. Here the CDR3 reads CASSIGQIGETQYF. The CDR3 region has the DNA TGTGCCAGTAGTATAGGACAAATTGGGGAGACCCAGTACTTC.

CDR3 region: CASKVAFDTFFRAFF. CDR3 DNA sequence: TGTGCCAGCAAGGTTGCTTTCGACACTTTCTTCAGGGCTTTCTTT. The genes are TRBV6-1 and TRBJ1-1; D remains ambiguous. The CDR3 covers 15 residues. V was pared by 7 bases and J by 11 bases, with 26 bases between. CDR1 and CDR2 from the germline V gene are MNHNS and SASEGT.

Here the CDR3 DNA reads TGTGCCAGCACTCTGCTGGGGACCGGGGAGCTGTTTTTT. It specifies CASTLLGTGELFF. The chain employs TRBV11-2 and TRBJ2-2, with D uncertain. Trimming took off 7 bases at V and 5 bases at J, with 11 bases between the two ends. The CDR3 is 13 residues long. Germline CDR1 reads SGHAT; CDR2 reads FQNNGV.

This rearrangement joins TRBV4-1 to TRBJ1-1; D unresolved. V lost 0 bases to trimming and J lost 4 bases, with 12 bases between them. The CDR3 extends over 15 amino acids. Germline CDR1 MGHRA, CDR2 YSYEKL. CDR3: CASSQDSQGITEAFF. CDR3 DNA sequence: TGCGCCAGCAGCCAAGATAGTCAAGGGATCACTGAAGCTTTCTTT.

In its sample, this clone was seen a few times. The chain recombines TRBV29-1 with TRBJ2-2; no reliable D call. Trimming removed 6 bases at V and 0 bases at J, with 8 bases between. The germline CDR1 and CDR2 sequences are SQVTM and ANQGSEA. The CDR3 is made up of 13 amino acids. This CDR3 reads CSVRNANTGELFF. CDR3 in DNA: TGCAGCGTGAGAAACGCGAACACCGGGGAGCTGTTTTTT.

CDR3: CASAGGSGIQYF. The CDR3 bases are TGTGCCAGCGCAGGGGGCAGCGGCATTCAGTACTTC. The chain uses TRBV2 and TRBJ2-4, with 8 positions matching TRBD1. Germline trimming cut 8 bases from V and 9 bases from J; bases unmatched to any gene: 6. The germline V gene encodes CDR1 SNHLY and CDR2 FYNNEI. CDR3 length: 12 amino acids.

The chain uses TRBV5-1 and TRBJ2-5; TRBD1 aligns across 7 bases. The V gene end was trimmed by 4 bases and the J gene end by 5 bases; junction bases not matched to a gene: 14. The CDR3 runs to 16 residues. Germline values: CDR1 SGHRS, CDR2 YFSETQ. The CDR3 sequence: CASSKGASGAQETQYF. In nucleotides, the CDR3 is TGCGCCAGCAGCAAGGGGGCCTCAGGGGCGCAGGAGACCCAGTACTTC.